Judged by abundance, the clone carrying this T cell receptor (beta chain) is medium-sized. The CDR3 is made up of 16 amino acids. Germline lookup yields CDR1 SGDLS and CDR2 YYNGEE. The V end was cut by 0 bases, the J end by 5 bases, with 17 bases between. This sample is drawn from a study of PD-1 blockade in mismatch repair-deficient tumors. The repertoire was sequenced with immunoSEQ multiplex PCR; TCRdb's copy has only in-frame clones and lacks some. The table lists about 40,000 clones, about 85% of them singletons. This sequence joins TRBV9 and TRBJ1-1; D is unclear. Sequenced material: peripheral blood, taken approximately 1.5 years after starting pembrolizumab. The TCR sequence derives from an adult with mismatch repair-deficient cancer. CDR3 sequence reads: CASSVVGPTVKTEAFF. In DNA, the CDR3 is TGTGCCAGCAGCGTAGTTGGCCCAACCGTCAAGACTGAAGCTTTCTTT.